The 32 T cell receptor beta chains below all came from one sample that was sequenced in a study of vaccination effects on CD4 cells after COVID-19. The assay was immunoSEQ multiplex PCR, and TCRdb's table has in-frame clones only and misses some. The table includes around 83,000 clones, 60% to 80% detected once. Sequencing in the ViraFEST assay came after antigen-specific CD4+ T cells had been expanded with viral peptide pools, which were used to stimulate PBMC. Following a roughly 9-day culture, CD4+ T cells were purified. No antigen has been identified for these receptors. This specimen consisted of CD4+ T cells from PBMCs cultured with HCoV-229E spike peptides, obtained before COVID-19 vaccination. These receptors all stem from a human donor who received a COVID-19 vaccine.

The chain carries TRBV6-5 and TRBJ2-3, with D unresolved. Trimming removed 0 bases from V and 0 bases from J, with 10 bases in between. CDR1 and CDR2 from the germline V gene are MNHEY and SVGAGI. The CDR3 loop spans 16 amino acids. CDR3 loop: CASSYSFTTSTDTQYF. The CDR3 DNA sequence: TGTGCCAGCAGTTACTCCTTCACAACTAGCACAGATACGCAGTATTTT.

The rearrangement joins TRBV5-8 to TRBJ2-6; TRBD1 is a possible D gene (6 bases). V was cut by 2 bases and J by 2 bases, with 8 bases left in between. The V gene's germline CDR1 is SGHTS and CDR2 YDEGEE. This CDR3 comprises 15 residues. The CDR3: CASSLQGAGANVLTF. CDR3 nucleotide sequence: TGTGCCAGCAGCTTACAGGGAGCTGGGGCCAACGTCCTGACTTTC.

The rearrangement links TRBV28 to TRBJ1-6; a possible D gene is TRBD1 (5 bases). The CDR3 is made up of 12 amino acids. The ends were cut back, 6 bases at V and 10 bases at J, with 10 bases in the middle. CDR1 and CDR2 from the germline V gene are MDHEN and SYDVKM. The CDR3 nucleotides are TGTGCCAGCAGAGTGAGGGGATCACCCCTCCACTTT. Encoded protein: CASRVRGSPLHF.

V gene TRBV5-1 combines with J gene TRBJ1-1, with D hard to call. Germline CDR1 reads SGHRS; CDR2 reads YFSETQ. Trimming pared 0 bases from V and 2 bases from J, leaving 11 bases between. The CDR3 extends over 15 amino acids. CDR3 in DNA: TGCGCCAGCAGCTTGGGTGGAGGGATAAACACTGAAGCTTTCTTT. Translation: CASSLGGGINTEAFF.

V is TRBV29-1 and J is TRBJ2-3; the match to TRBD1 covers 8 bases. V lost 7 bases, J lost 1 base, and 4 bases stayed unmatched. CDR1 and CDR2 from the germline V gene are SQVTM and ANQGSEA. The CDR3 contains 13 residues. The DNA of the CDR3 is TGCAGCGAGGAGACAGGGGGCACAGATACGCAGTATTTT. Translating it yields CSEETGGTDTQYF.

This clone has only one observation. Other DNA sequences within the sample encode an identical CDR3. The CDR3 loop is CASSHQGRGPVRYYGYTF. The CDR3 DNA follows: TGTGCCAGCAGCCACCAGGGAAGGGGCCCGGTTAGATACTATGGCTACACCTTC. V and J are TRBV27 and TRBJ1-2; D might be TRBD1 (5 bases). This CDR3 is 18 amino acids long. V lost 6 bases to trimming and J lost 3 bases, with 26 bases between them. Germline V CDR1 and CDR2: MNHEY, SMNVEV (reference sequence).

The V and J genes are TRBV4-1 and TRBJ2-1; TRBD1 aligns across 9 bases. The CDR3 loop spans 15 amino acids. Per germline, CDR1 MGHRA and CDR2 YSYEKL. The J segment lost 3 bases and the V segment lost 4 bases, leaving 4 bases of the junction unmatched. CDR3 in DNA: TGCGCCAGCAGCCTCCCGGGACAGGGCTACAATGAGCAGTTCTTC. Its translation: CASSLPGQGYNEQFF.

The rearrangement links TRBV18 to TRBJ1-5; D unclear. V shed 2 bases and J shed 5 bases, with 4 bases lying between them. The CDR3 is 12 residues long. The germline gives CDR1 KGHSH, CDR2 LQKENI. In DNA form, the CDR3 reads TGTGCCAGCTCACCAGTAGATCAGCCCCAGCATTTT. Its translation: CASSPVDQPQHF.

The chain has TRBV7-2 and TRBJ1-2, with D possibly TRBD1 on 5 matching bases. This CDR3 contains 14 residues. Germline CDR1 and CDR2: SGHTA and FQGNSA. V dropped 5 bases and J dropped 7 bases, with 17 bases sitting between them. In nucleotides, the CDR3 is TGTGCCAGCAGCCTAATGGGGACTGTGGGTGGCTACACCTTC. It codes for CASSLMGTVGGYTF.

This clone came up many times. The V gene is TRBV28, the J gene TRBJ1-5, with 8 bases aligning to TRBD1. Germline V gives CDR1 MDHEN, CDR2 SYDVKM. This CDR3 region has 13 residues. Germline trimming cut 6 bases from V and 4 bases from J; bases unmatched to any gene: 2. The DNA for the CDR3 is TGTGCCAGCAGATGGACAGGGAATCAGCCCCAGCATTTT. Translation: CASRWTGNQPQHF.

V is TRBV2 and J is TRBJ2-5; D unclear. The germline gives CDR1 SNHLY, CDR2 FYNNEI. CDR3 length: 14 residues. The V gene lost 2 bases and the J gene lost 1 base, with 8 bases spanning the gap. In nucleotides, the CDR3 is TGTGCCAGCAGTGAACAACACTTCCAAGAGACCCAGTACTTC. Translating gives CASSEQHFQETQYF.

The V call is TRBV4-1, the J call TRBJ1-6, with D possibly TRBD1 on 5 matching bases. Trimming removed 4 bases from V and 0 bases from J, with 10 bases in between. CDR1 and CDR2 (germline): MGHRA, YSYEKL. The CDR3 has 16 residues. This chain's CDR3 is CASSPTESSYNSPLHF. In nucleotides, the CDR3 is TGCGCCAGCAGCCCGACAGAGAGCTCCTATAATTCACCCCTCCACTTT.

This chain uses TRBV7-9 with TRBJ2-7; TRBD1 agrees at 7 bases. The V gene end was trimmed by 1 base and the J gene end by 2 bases; junction bases not matched to a gene: 11. This CDR3 spans 17 amino acids. CDR1 and CDR2 from the germline V gene are SEHNR and FQNEAQ (reference sequence). The CDR3, as DNA: TGTGCCAGCAGCTTAGTAGGCGACAGGGAGAACCCCTACGAGCAGTACGTC. Its translation: CASSLVGDRENPYEQYV.

The chain employs TRBV12-2 and TRBJ1-1; TRBD1, the table's D call, was not compared with the DNA. TRBV12-2 is marked as a pseudogene. The CDR3 has 12 residues. DNA of the CDR3: TGTGCAAGTCGCCGCGGACAGGGAGGAGCTTTCTTT. As protein: CASRRGQGGAFF.

The V call is TRBV7-2, the J call TRBJ1-2; D unclear. The CDR3 runs 14 residues. Trimming pared 5 bases from V and 3 bases from J, leaving 13 bases between. Per the germline V gene, CDR1 is SGHTA and CDR2 is FQGNSA. For the CDR3, the DNA is TGTGCCAGCAGCCCACCAGGCCAGGACTATGGCTACACCTTC. This codes for CASSPPGQDYGYTF. The complete variable domain, with remaining parts taken from reference TRBV7-2 and TRBJ1-2, reads GAGVSQSPSNKVTEKGKDVELRCDPISGHTALYWYRQSLGQGLEFLIYFQGNSAPDKSGLPSDRFSAERTGGSVSTLTIQRTQQEDSAVYLCASSPPGQDYGYTFGSGTRLTVV.

In its sample, this clone was seen once. The CDR3 bases are TGTGCCAGCAGAAGAAACACCGAGGGTCCCGGGGAGCTGTTTTTT. It yields the protein CASRRNTEGPGELFF. V usage is TRBV11-3 and J usage is TRBJ2-2; D is possibly TRBD2 (5 bases). CDR1 is SGHNT and CDR2 is YENEEA in the germline V gene. The CDR3 contains 15 residues. Trimming removed 6 bases at V and 6 bases at J, with 17 bases between. The variable domain in full, with the rest retrieved from reference TRBV11-3 and TRBJ2-2, is EAGVVQSPRYKIIEKKQPVAFWCNPISGHNTLYWYLQNLGQGPELLIRYENEEAVDDSQLPKDRFSAERLKGVDSTLKIQPAELGDSAVYLCASRRNTEGPGELFFGEGSRLTVL.

The J gene is TRBJ2-7, the V gene TRBV6-5, with TRBD1 matching 9 bases. The length of the CDR3 is 14 residues. The germline V gene encodes CDR1 MNHEY and CDR2 SVGAGI. J gave up 7 bases and V 6 bases, and 10 bases lay outside the gene matches. The CDR3 DNA reads TGTGCCAGCAGAAGGACAGGGGACTCGAGGGAGCAGTACGTC. This translates into CASRRTGDSREQYV.

The V call is TRBV5-6, the J call TRBJ2-7, with D perhaps TRBD1 (5 bases). V was trimmed by 2 bases and J by 6 bases, leaving 9 bases between them. The CDR3 is made up of 12 amino acids. Germline assignment: CDR1 SGHDT and CDR2 YYEEEE. CDR3 DNA sequence: TGTGCCAGCAGCTTTAGGGGTTTCGAGCAGTACGTC. Amino acids: CASSFRGFEQYV.

This clone was counted only a few times. The chain has TRBV28 and TRBJ1-4; 9 bases map to TRBD1. This CDR3 contains 13 residues. V was clipped by 9 bases and J by 4 bases; unmatched bases: 3. The germline gives CDR1 MDHEN, CDR2 SYDVKM. CDR3: CARKGQGNEKLFF. The CDR3 DNA reads TGTGCCAGGAAGGGACAGGGTAATGAAAAACTGTTTTTT.

This clone appeared a single time. The J gene is TRBJ1-2, the V gene TRBV7-2; no clear D gene. This CDR3 spans 14 amino acids. CDR1 is SGHTA and CDR2 is FQGNSA in the germline V gene. Trimming pared 6 bases from V and 2 bases from J, leaving 13 bases between. The DNA for the CDR3 is TGTGCCAGCAGTCCACCGGGCCGGAACTATGGCTACACCTTC. This sequence encodes CASSPPGRNYGYTF.

This chain connects TRBV7-3 to TRBJ2-1; tentative D call: TRBD2 (5 bases). From germline, CDR1 is SGHTA and CDR2 FQGTGA. The CDR3 is 14 residues long. Trimming took 0 bases from V and 5 from J, leaving 8 bases between them. The CDR3, as DNA: TGTGCCAGCAGCTTAACCGGGGTCAACAATGAGCAGTTCTTC. This sequence encodes CASSLTGVNNEQFF.

The gene calls are TRBV19 and TRBJ1-4; a possible D gene is TRBD1 (6 bases). This CDR3 contains 13 residues. Between the trimmed V and J ends, which lost 5 bases and 8 bases, there was a span of 12 bases. CDR1 and CDR2 (germline): LNHDA, SQIVND (reference sequence). The CDR3 region is CASSEGGREKLFF. The CDR3 nucleotides read TGTGCCAGTAGTGAGGGGGGCCGAGAAAAACTGTTTTTT.

J is TRBJ2-5 and V is TRBV29-1; 10 nucleotides align to TRBD2. The CDR3 has 13 residues. The germline gives CDR1 SQVTM, CDR2 ANQGSEA. Losses at the gene ends were 1 base for V and 13 bases for J; bases not matched to a gene: 9. CDR3 in amino acids: CSVEVAGGPYPYF. In DNA, the CDR3 is TGCAGCGTTGAAGTAGCGGGGGGACCTTACCCGTACTTC.

The chain is built from TRBV6-5 and TRBJ1-6; 10 positions match TRBD1. The length of the CDR3 is 15 residues. V dropped 6 bases and J dropped 10; count of bases not matched to a gene: 9. Per the germline V gene, CDR1 is MNHEY and CDR2 is SVGAGI. The CDR3 DNA reads TGTGCCAGCAGCACCGGACAGGGGGTATGGTCACCCCTCCACTTT. Translation gives CASSTGQGVWSPLHF.

The chain links TRBV5-6 to TRBJ1-1; possible D gene TRBD1, 5 bases. This CDR3 is 16 amino acids long. The V gene's germline CDR1 is SGHDT and CDR2 YYEEEE. The V gene lost 0 bases and the J gene lost 0 bases, with 12 bases spanning the gap. The CDR3 DNA is TGTGCCAGCAGCTTGGGAAGCAGGGTCATGAACACTGAAGCTTTCTTT. It encodes CASSLGSRVMNTEAFF.

This clone was observed a handful of times. The chain is built from TRBV18 and TRBJ2-1; TRBD2 matches 9 bases. This CDR3 spans 16 amino acids. Germline V lookup: CDR1 KGHSH, CDR2 LQKENI. V shed 3 bases, J shed 4 bases, and the junction held 7 bases outside the gene matches. The CDR3 protein is CASSPAETSGYNEQFF. The DNA of the CDR3 is TGTGCCAGCTCACCGGCTGAGACTAGCGGTTACAATGAGCAGTTCTTC.

This clone came up once. The chain employs TRBV5-5 and TRBJ2-3; D is unclear. The CDR3 consists of 14 residues. V lost 0 bases and J lost 1, with 6 bases in between. CDR1 SGHKS and CDR2 YYEKEE come from the germline V gene (reference sequence). CDR3 region: CASSLAYGTDTQYF. In DNA, the CDR3 is TGTGCCAGCAGCTTGGCCTACGGCACAGATACGCAGTATTTT.

This chain links TRBV19 with TRBJ1-3; D not certain. Looked up from germline, CDR1 is LNHDA and CDR2 is SQIVND (reference sequence). The V end lost 10 bases, the J end lost 0 bases, and 10 bases lay between the germline ends. CDR3 length equals 13 residues. The CDR3 DNA reads TGTGCCACCACCAGGTTCTCTGGAAACACCATATATTTT. Its translation is CATTRFSGNTIYF. Combining the CDR3 with reference TRBV19 and TRBJ1-3 gives the whole variable domain DGGITQSPKYLFRKEGQNVTLSCEQNLNHDAMYWYRQDPGQGLRLIYYSQIVNDFQKGDIAEGYSVSREKKESFPLTVTSAQKNPTAFYLCATTRFSGNTIYFGEGSWLTVV.

This chain links TRBV6-5 with TRBJ1-3; unclear D gene. Germline assignment: CDR1 MNHEY and CDR2 SVGAGI. The V end was cut by 8 bases, the J end by 8 bases, with 10 bases between. The CDR3 covers 11 residues. The CDR3 region has the DNA TGTGCCAGCCACAGACCAGACACCATATATTTT. This sequence encodes CASHRPDTIYF.

This chain connects TRBV5-1 to TRBJ2-2, with 8 bases that match TRBD2. Germline V gives CDR1 SGHRS, CDR2 YFSETQ. This CDR3 is 15 amino acids long. The junction had 6 bases not matched to a gene; V was cut back by 3 bases and J by 5 bases. CDR3 protein: CASSYGGARTGELFF. The CDR3 DNA reads TGCGCCAGCAGCTACGGGGGGGCTCGGACCGGGGAGCTGTTTTTT.

This clone was picked up a small number of times. This rearrangement joins TRBV7-3 to TRBJ2-7; D gene uncertain. Per the germline V gene, CDR1 is SGHTA and CDR2 is FQGTGA. Trimming took off 4 bases at V and 6 bases at J, with 7 bases between the two ends. The CDR3 has 11 residues. This CDR3 reads CASSCQTEQYV. The CDR3, as DNA: TGTGCCAGCAGCTGCCAGACCGAGCAGTACGTC.

In its sample, this clone was seen once. This chain joins TRBV9 and TRBJ2-1, with TRBD2 as a possible D gene (7 bases). V shed 0 bases and J shed 4 bases, with 20 bases lying between them. Germline CDR1 reads SGDLS; CDR2 reads YYNGEE. There are 18 residues in the CDR3. The CDR3 DNA reads TGTGCCAGCAGCGTAGACCAGGGGAGGGGGGGTAAATACAATGAGCAGTTCTTC. Its protein product is CASSVDQGRGGKYNEQFF.